These T cell receptor beta chains were read from a single sample in a study of a mutant IDH1 vaccine in newly diagnosed glioma. Antigens of these TCRs are unknown. The repertoire was sequenced with immunoSEQ multiplex PCR; TCRdb's copy has only in-frame clones and lacks some. The sample comprises under 150,000 clones, roughly 77% of which are singletons, and about 5.5% rests with the top ten. The sample here was PBMCs, taken from a glioma patient whose treatment included an IDH1 peptide vaccine. All receptors come from a man aged 40-49 years with glioma. CDR3s include the opening cysteine and the closing phenylalanine or tryptophan. D genes are given only for firm matches. Clone size is stated in some rows and not others, as once, few, many or a class when expanded.

D gene: TRBD2
J gene: TRBJ2-5
V gene: TRBV18
clone size: -
CDR3 DNA: TGTGCCAGCTCACCCCCTAGCGGGGGGGCATTGGGAGAGACCCAGTACTTC
CDR3 protein: CASSPPSGGALGETQYF

D gene: -
J gene: TRBJ1-1
V gene: TRBV4-1
clone size: -
CDR3 DNA: TGCGCCAGCAGCCTAGGACGAAGGAACACTGAAGCTTTCTTT
CDR3 protein: CASSLGRRNTEAFF

D gene: TRBD1
J gene: TRBJ2-5
V gene: TRBV27
clone size: -
CDR3 DNA: TGTGCCAGCAGAATATCCGGGACAGGGGGCTTCGAGACCCAGTACTTC
CDR3 protein: CASRISGTGGFETQYF

D gene: TRBD2
J gene: TRBJ2-3
V gene: TRBV19
clone size: -
CDR3 DNA: TGTGCCAGTACCGGCGGGGGGGGGCGTGCGAATACGCAGTATTTT
CDR3 protein: CASTGGGGRANTQYF

D gene: -
J gene: TRBJ1-5
V gene: TRBV28
clone size: -
CDR3 DNA: TGTGCCATCGCAGGGTCTCAAAATCAGCCCCAGCATTTT
CDR3 protein: CAIAGSQNQPQHF

D gene: -
J gene: TRBJ1-3
V gene: TRBV30
clone size: few
CDR3 DNA: TGTGCCTGGAGCCGGGGAAACACCATATATTTT
CDR3 protein: CAWSRGNTIYF

D gene: -
J gene: TRBJ1-6
V gene: TRBV7-2
clone size: -
CDR3 DNA: TGTGCCAGCAACTACAGACCGACTTATAATTCACCCCTCCACTTT
CDR3 protein: CASNYRPTYNSPLHF

D gene: -
J gene: TRBJ1-5
V gene: TRBV30
clone size: -
CDR3 DNA: TGTGCCTGGAGTGTCGAGGGGTTTCAGCCCCAGCATTTT
CDR3 protein: CAWSVEGFQPQHF

D gene: TRBD2
J gene: TRBJ2-3
V gene: TRBV5-1
clone size: -
CDR3 DNA: TGCGCCAGCAGCTCGTCCGGGACTAGACAATCTAGCACAGATACGCAGTATTTT
CDR3 protein: CASSSSGTRQSSTDTQYF

D gene: -
J gene: TRBJ2-6
V gene: TRBV19
clone size: -
CDR3 DNA: TGTGCCAGTAGTGCATACAGGGCTGGGGCCAACGTCCTGACTTTC
CDR3 protein: CASSAYRAGANVLTF

D gene: -
J gene: TRBJ2-7
V gene: TRBV4-1
clone size: once
CDR3 DNA: TGCGCCAGCAGCCAAGGTCTGGGTTACGAGCAGTACTTC
CDR3 protein: CASSQGLGYEQYF

D gene: TRBD1
J gene: TRBJ2-4
V gene: TRBV25-1
clone size: -
CDR3 DNA: TGTGCCAGCAGTGAACGGGGACAGGGGGCCACGACTCAGTACTTC
CDR3 protein: CASSERGQGATTQYF

D gene: -
J gene: TRBJ2-3
V gene: TRBV4-2
clone size: -
CDR3 DNA: TGTGCCAGCAGCACCAGCGACGGCGCAGATACGCAGTATTTT
CDR3 protein: CASSTSDGADTQYF

D gene: -
J gene: TRBJ1-1
V gene: TRBV15
clone size: -
CDR3 DNA: TGTGCCACCAGCACAGGGGACACTGAAGCTTTCTTT
CDR3 protein: CATSTGDTEAFF

D gene: -
J gene: TRBJ1-1
V gene: TRBV29-1
clone size: -
CDR3 DNA: TGCAGCGTTCAGGAGAACACTGAAGCTTTCTTT
CDR3 protein: CSVQENTEAFF

D gene: -
J gene: TRBJ1-2
V gene: TRBV7-9
clone size: -
CDR3 DNA: TGTGCCAGCAGCTTAGGGGCGACTGGAGCTAACTATGGCTACACCTTC
CDR3 protein: CASSLGATGANYGYTF

D gene: -
J gene: TRBJ2-3
V gene: TRBV15
clone size: -
CDR3 DNA: TGTGCCACCAGCAGAGATGTGGCCCGGGACTTCTACACAGATACGCAGTATTTT
CDR3 protein: CATSRDVARDFYTDTQYF

D gene: TRBD2
J gene: TRBJ2-1
V gene: TRBV19
clone size: few
CDR3 DNA: TGTGCCAGTAGTATAGGGGAGGGGCTAAACAATGAGCAGTTCTTC
CDR3 protein: CASSIGEGLNNEQFF

D gene: -
J gene: TRBJ2-1
V gene: TRBV7-9
clone size: many
CDR3 DNA: TGTGCCAGCAGGCGCGAGCGGCCCCCCCGGACGGATGAGCAGTTCTTC
CDR3 protein: CASRRERPPRTDEQFF

D gene: -
J gene: TRBJ2-1
V gene: TRBV14
clone size: -
CDR3 DNA: TGTGCCAGCAGCCCGAACAGGGCGTCTAGCTGGGACAATGAGCAGTTCTTC
CDR3 protein: CASSPNRASSWDNEQFF

D gene: -
J gene: TRBJ2-1
V gene: TRBV6-5
clone size: -
CDR3 DNA: TGTGCCACCCTTGGCGGTTCCTACAATGAGCAGTTCTTC
CDR3 protein: CATLGGSYNEQFF

D gene: TRBD1
J gene: TRBJ1-5
V gene: TRBV19
clone size: -
CDR3 DNA: TGTGCCAGCGGTACAGGGGGATTCAATCAGCCCCAGCATTTT
CDR3 protein: CASGTGGFNQPQHF

D gene: -
J gene: TRBJ1-6
V gene: TRBV19
clone size: medium-sized
CDR3 DNA: TGTGCCAGTAGTCAGCAGGCTAATTCACCCCTCCACTTT
CDR3 protein: CASSQQANSPLHF

D gene: -
J gene: TRBJ2-2
V gene: TRBV7-2
clone size: -
CDR3 DNA: TGTGCCAGCAGTTCGACTAGATCCGGGGAGCTGTTTTTT
CDR3 protein: CASSSTRSGELFF

D gene: TRBD1
J gene: TRBJ1-1
V gene: TRBV19
clone size: -
CDR3 DNA: TGTGCCAGTAACCGGGACAGGGGGGTGAGTACTGAAGCTTTCTTT
CDR3 protein: CASNRDRGVSTEAFF

D gene: TRBD1
J gene: TRBJ1-2
V gene: TRBV18
clone size: few
CDR3 DNA: TGTGCCAGCTCACCACTGACAGGGTTCGATGGCTACACCTTC
CDR3 protein: CASSPLTGFDGYTF

D gene: -
J gene: TRBJ1-1
V gene: TRBV6-6
clone size: -
CDR3 DNA: TGTGCCAGCAGGCCCCATGTAGGATTCGGTGAAGCTTTCTTT
CDR3 protein: CASRPHVGFGEAFF

D gene: TRBD2
J gene: TRBJ2-1
V gene: TRBV7-2
clone size: -
CDR3 DNA: TGTGCCAGCAGCTTAATGCTAGCGGGAGACAATGAGCAGTTCTTC
CDR3 protein: CASSLMLAGDNEQFF

D gene: -
J gene: TRBJ2-1
V gene: TRBV11-2
clone size: -
CDR3 DNA: TGTGCCAGCAGCTTTCAGGGCCAAGTGCCCTACAATGAGCAGTTCTTC
CDR3 protein: CASSFQGQVPYNEQFF

D gene: -
J gene: TRBJ1-1
V gene: TRBV30
clone size: -
CDR3 DNA: TGTGCCTGGAGACCGTTCACAGGGTGGACTGAAGCTTTCTTT
CDR3 protein: CAWRPFTGWTEAFF

D gene: TRBD1
J gene: TRBJ2-5
V gene: TRBV30
clone size: -
CDR3 DNA: TGTGCCTGGGGGGGGGACAGGGACTCCGAGACCCAGTACTTC
CDR3 protein: CAWGGDRDSETQYF

D gene: -
J gene: TRBJ2-7
V gene: TRBV11-2
clone size: -
CDR3 DNA: TGTGCCAGCAGCTTAGACAGGGACTCCTACGAGCAGTACTTC
CDR3 protein: CASSLDRDSYEQYF

D gene: -
J gene: TRBJ2-7
V gene: TRBV4-3
clone size: -
CDR3 DNA: TGCGCCAGCAGCCAAGTCAATAGCTACGAGCAGTACTTC
CDR3 protein: CASSQVNSYEQYF

D gene: TRBD2
J gene: TRBJ2-7
V gene: TRBV11-3
clone size: -
CDR3 DNA: TGTGCCAGCAGCTTAGAGCAGCGGGGGTTCCAGTACTTC
CDR3 protein: CASSLEQRGFQYF

D gene: -
J gene: TRBJ1-2
V gene: TRBV30
clone size: -
CDR3 DNA: TGTGCCTGGAGTGTGCCCAGGGAAGGGAACTATGGCTACACCTTC
CDR3 protein: CAWSVPREGNYGYTF

D gene: TRBD2
J gene: TRBJ2-5
V gene: TRBV18
clone size: -
CDR3 DNA: TGTGCCAGCTCACCAGGGACTAGCGGGAGGACGGAGACCCAGTACTTC
CDR3 protein: CASSPGTSGRTETQYF

D gene: TRBD1
J gene: TRBJ1-5
V gene: TRBV19
clone size: -
CDR3 DNA: TGTGCCAGTAGTATAGATGAGCAAACCGCGGACAGGGGTCCAAGCAATCAGCCCCAGCATTTT
CDR3 protein: CASSIDEQTADRGPSNQPQHF

D gene: TRBD1
J gene: TRBJ2-5
V gene: TRBV6-6
clone size: -
CDR3 DNA: TGTGCCAGCAGTCTAGACAGGGTCGAGACCCAGTACTTC
CDR3 protein: CASSLDRVETQYF

D gene: -
J gene: TRBJ1-4
V gene: TRBV5-4
clone size: -
CDR3 DNA: TGTGCCAGCAGCTTAGCAGGGGCAACTAATGAAAAACTGTTTTTT
CDR3 protein: CASSLAGATNEKLFF

D gene: TRBD1
J gene: TRBJ1-5
V gene: TRBV19
clone size: -
CDR3 DNA: TGTGCCAGTAGTCCCAGACAGGGGACGACGACAAATAGCAATCAGCCCCAGCATTTT
CDR3 protein: CASSPRQGTTTNSNQPQHF

D gene: -
J gene: TRBJ2-3
V gene: TRBV27
clone size: -
CDR3 DNA: TGTGCCAGCAGCTCTCAGGCCCGAGCGCCCTTGGGTACGCAGTATTTT
CDR3 protein: CASSSQARAPLGTQYF

D gene: -
J gene: TRBJ1-5
V gene: TRBV9
clone size: -
CDR3 DNA: TGTGCCAGCAGCGTAGGAGACAGGAGTGATCAGCCCCAGCATTTT
CDR3 protein: CASSVGDRSDQPQHF